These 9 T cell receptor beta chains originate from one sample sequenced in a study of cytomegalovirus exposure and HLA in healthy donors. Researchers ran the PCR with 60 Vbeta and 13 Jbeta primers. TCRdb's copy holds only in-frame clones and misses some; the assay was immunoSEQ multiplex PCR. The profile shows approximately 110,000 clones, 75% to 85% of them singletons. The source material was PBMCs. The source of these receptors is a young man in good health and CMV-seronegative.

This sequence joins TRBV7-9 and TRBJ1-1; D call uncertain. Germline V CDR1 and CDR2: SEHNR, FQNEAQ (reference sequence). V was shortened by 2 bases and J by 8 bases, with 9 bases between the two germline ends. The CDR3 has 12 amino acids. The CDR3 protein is CASSLSPLEAFF. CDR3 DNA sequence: TGTGCCAGCAGCTTAAGCCCACTAGAAGCTTTCTTT.

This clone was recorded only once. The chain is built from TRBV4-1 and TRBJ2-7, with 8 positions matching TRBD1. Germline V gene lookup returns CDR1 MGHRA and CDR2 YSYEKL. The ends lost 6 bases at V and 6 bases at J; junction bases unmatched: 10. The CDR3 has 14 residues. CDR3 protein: CASRQDRAALEQYF. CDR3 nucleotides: TGCGCCAGCAGACAGGACAGGGCCGCCCTCGAGCAGTACTTC.

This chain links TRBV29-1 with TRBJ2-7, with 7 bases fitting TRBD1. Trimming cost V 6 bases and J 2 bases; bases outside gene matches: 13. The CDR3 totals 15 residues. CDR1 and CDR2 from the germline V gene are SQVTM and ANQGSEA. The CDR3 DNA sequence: TGCAGCGTGTCACAAGTCGGGACAGTAGCCTACGAGCAGTACTTC. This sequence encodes CSVSQVGTVAYEQYF.

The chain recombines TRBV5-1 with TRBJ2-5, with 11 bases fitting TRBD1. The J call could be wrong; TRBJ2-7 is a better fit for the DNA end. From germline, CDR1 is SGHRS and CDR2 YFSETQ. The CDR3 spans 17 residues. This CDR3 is CASSPSPGQGGNYEQYF. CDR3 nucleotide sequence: TGCGCCAGCAGCCCGAGCCCGGGACAGGGGGGAAACTACGAGCAGTACTTC.

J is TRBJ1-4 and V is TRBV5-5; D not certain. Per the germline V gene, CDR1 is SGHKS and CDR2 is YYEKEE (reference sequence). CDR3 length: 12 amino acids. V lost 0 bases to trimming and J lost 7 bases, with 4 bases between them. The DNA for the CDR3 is TGTGCCAGCAGCTTGGTTCGTGAAAAACTGTTTTTT. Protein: CASSLVREKLFF.

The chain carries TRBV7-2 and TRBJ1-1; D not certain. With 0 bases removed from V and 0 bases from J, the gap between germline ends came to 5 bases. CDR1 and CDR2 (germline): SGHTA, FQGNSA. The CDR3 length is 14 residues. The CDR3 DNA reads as TGTGCCAGCAGCTTAGCCGGGGTGAACACTGAAGCTTTCTTT. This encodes CASSLAGVNTEAFF.

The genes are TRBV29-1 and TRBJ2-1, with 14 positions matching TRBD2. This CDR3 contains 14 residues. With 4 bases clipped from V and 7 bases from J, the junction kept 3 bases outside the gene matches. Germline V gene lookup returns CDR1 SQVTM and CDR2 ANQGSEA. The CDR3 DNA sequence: TGCAGCGTTGCACGACTAGCGGGAGGGAATGAGCAGTTCTTC. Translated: CSVARLAGGNEQFF.

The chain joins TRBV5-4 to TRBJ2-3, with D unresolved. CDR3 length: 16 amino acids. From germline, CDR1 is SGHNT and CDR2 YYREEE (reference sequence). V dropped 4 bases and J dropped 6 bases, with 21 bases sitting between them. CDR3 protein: CASSPLSGPLTDTQYF. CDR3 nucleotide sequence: TGTGCCAGCAGCCCCCTATCTGGTCCTCTCACTGATACGCAGTATTTT.

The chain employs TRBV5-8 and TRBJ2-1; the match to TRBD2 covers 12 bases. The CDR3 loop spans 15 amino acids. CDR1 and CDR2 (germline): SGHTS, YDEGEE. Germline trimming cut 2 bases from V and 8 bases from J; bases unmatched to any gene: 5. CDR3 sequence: CASSFLAGGPDEQFF. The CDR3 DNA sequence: TGTGCCAGCAGCTTCCTAGCGGGAGGGCCTGATGAGCAGTTCTTC.